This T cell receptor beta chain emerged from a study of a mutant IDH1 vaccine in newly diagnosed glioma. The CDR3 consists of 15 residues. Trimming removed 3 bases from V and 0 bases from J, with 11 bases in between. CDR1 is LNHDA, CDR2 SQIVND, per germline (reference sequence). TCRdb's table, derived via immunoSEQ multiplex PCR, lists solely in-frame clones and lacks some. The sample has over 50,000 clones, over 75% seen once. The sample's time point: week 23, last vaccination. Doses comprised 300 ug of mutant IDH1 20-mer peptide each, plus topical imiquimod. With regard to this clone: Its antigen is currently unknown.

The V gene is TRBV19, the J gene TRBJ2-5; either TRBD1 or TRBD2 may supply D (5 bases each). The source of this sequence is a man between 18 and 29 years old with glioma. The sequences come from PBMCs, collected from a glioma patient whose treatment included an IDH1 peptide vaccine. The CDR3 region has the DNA TGTGCCAGTAGTATGTTGGGGGAGTACCAAGAGACCCAGTACTTC. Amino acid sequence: CASSMLGEYQETQYF.